Listed below are T cell receptor beta chains from one sample, sequenced in a study of vaccination and CD4 T cells after COVID-19. These receptors' targets are unknown. One entry per CDR3 protein, called by TCRdb with MiXCR from the PCR reads. The sample carries approximately 12,000 distinct CDR3 sequences, 38% recorded once. Sequencing was performed on cultured CD4+ T cells from blood. The receptors here all came from a human donor with COVID-19. CDR3s include the opening cysteine and the closing phenylalanine or tryptophan. The D gene is left open where the match is weak. Where a row states a size, it is once, few, many or the class of an expanded clone; other rows omit it.

TRBJ1-1 NA TRBV30 few CAWSVSRDSEAFF TGTGCCTGGAGTGTGAGCAGAGACTCTGAAGCTTTCTTT
TRBJ1-1 NA TRBV5-4 NA CASSLVVGGEAFF TGTGCCAGCAGCTTGGTGGTGGGGGGTGAAGCTTTCTTT
TRBJ2-7 TRBD1 TRBV20-1 few CSARDPRQGFYEQYF TGCAGTGCTAGAGATCCGAGACAGGGCTTCTACGAGCAGTACTTC
TRBJ2-3 NA TRBV7-2 NA CASSLDNQGPGYF TGTGCCAGCAGCTTAGACAACCAGGGTCCAGGGTATTTT
TRBJ2-1 TRBD2 TRBV5-1 NA CASSNSGTSGGAEFF TGCGCCAGCAGCAACTCCGGGACTAGCGGGGGGGCCGAGTTCTTC
TRBJ2-7 TRBD2 TRBV6-1 few CAARGSGDPYEQYF TGTGCGGCAAGGGGTAGCGGGGATCCCTACGAGCAGTACTTC
TRBJ2-7 NA TRBV12-3/TRBV12-4 NA CASTVGRTPYEQYF TGTGCCAGCACGGTGGGAAGGACTCCCTACGAGCAGTACTTC
TRBJ1-1 NA TRBV11-2 few CASSLGVRGNTEAFF TGTGCCAGCAGCTTAGGGGTCAGAGGGAACACTGAAGCTTTCTTT
TRBJ2-2 TRBD1 TRBV5-1 NA CASSYRDRSFANTGELFF TGCGCCAGCAGCTACCGGGACAGGAGTTTCGCGAACACCGGGGAGCTGTTTTTT
TRBJ2-2 NA TRBV12-3/TRBV12-4 NA CASKSGLVSTGELFF TGTGCCAGCAAATCGGGGTTAGTAAGCACCGGGGAGCTGTTTTTT
TRBJ1-5 NA TRBV20-1 NA CSALLQGQYSNQPQHF TGCAGTGCCTTATTACAGGGCCAATATAGCAATCAGCCCCAGCATTTT
TRBJ1-2 TRBD1 TRBV20-1 few CSARGIPGTGDGYTF TGCAGTGCTAGAGGGATCCCCGGGACAGGGGATGGCTACACCTTC
TRBJ1-1 NA TRBV2 NA CASSEDRGTEAFF TGTGCCAGCAGTGAGGACAGAGGCACTGAAGCTTTCTTT
TRBJ2-5 TRBD2 TRBV4-2 NA CASSQSTGLAGDETQYF TGTGCCAGCAGCCAATCCACTGGACTAGCGGGGGACGAGACCCAGTACTTC
TRBJ1-5 TRBD1 TRBV5-1 once CASSLTGDNSNQPQHF TGCGCCAGCAGCTTGACAGGGGACAATAGCAATCAGCCCCAGCATTTT
TRBJ1-5 TRBD1 TRBV6-4 NA CASSTGVDQPQHF TGTGCCAGCAGTACAGGGGTGGATCAGCCCCAGCATTTT
TRBJ1-2 TRBD1 TRBV11-3 NA CASSARQGEIYGYTF TGTGCCAGCAGCGCCCGACAGGGGGAAATCTATGGCTACACCTTC
TRBJ1-2 NA TRBV5-4 few CASSLGDPYGYTF TGTGCCAGCAGCTTGGGGGACCCCTATGGCTACACCTTC
TRBJ2-3 TRBD2 TRBV6-1 once CASMGAGGRGDTQYF TGTGCCAGCATGGGGGCGGGGGGGCGCGGAGATACGCAGTATTTT
TRBJ1-2 TRBD1 TRBV7-2 medium-sized CASSLAHSTGHIYGYTF TGTGCCAGCAGCTTAGCCCACTCGACAGGGCATATTTATGGCTACACCTTC
TRBJ1-1 NA TRBV20-1 few CSARVAWREAFF TGCAGTGCTAGAGTTGCGTGGAGGGAAGCTTTCTTT
TRBJ1-1 TRBD1 TRBV20-1 NA CSAKDRRANTEAFF TGCAGTGCTAAGGACAGGAGGGCGAACACTGAAGCTTTCTTT
TRBJ2-5 TRBD2 TRBV5-5 NA CASSLALAGGQETQYF TGTGCCAGCAGCTTGGCACTAGCGGGGGGTCAAGAGACCCAGTACTTC
TRBJ1-5 NA TRBV2 NA CASNKGTGSNQPQHF TGTGCCAGCAATAAAGGGACGGGTAGCAATCAGCCCCAGCATTTT
TRBJ2-1 TRBD2 TRBV11-3 NA CASSFAGTTDDEQFF TGTGCCAGCAGCTTCGCCGGGACTACCGACGATGAGCAGTTCTTC
TRBJ2-3 NA TRBV7-6 NA CASSPGGPSTDTQYF TGTGCCAGCAGCCCTGGAGGACCCAGCACAGATACGCAGTATTTT
TRBJ2-7 NA TRBV30 few CAWSPPVGGQRLPYEQYF TGTGCCTGGAGCCCTCCTGTGGGGGGACAACGACTCCCCTACGAGCAGTACTTC
TRBJ2-1 NA TRBV25-1 NA CASRERIEQFF TGTGCCAGCCGAGAACGGATTGAGCAGTTCTTC
TRBJ2-2 TRBD2 TRBV19 NA CATLSRGGGKNTGELFF TGTGCCACCCTGTCAAGGGGCGGGGGGAAGAACACCGGGGAGCTGTTTTTT
TRBJ2-2 NA TRBV11-3 NA CASSPRVFPTGELFF TGTGCCAGCAGCCCTAGAGTCTTCCCAACCGGGGAGCTGTTTTTT
TRBJ1-6 NA TRBV5-6 NA CASSFGRGNSPLHF TGTGCCAGCAGCTTCGGTAGGGGAAATTCACCCCTCCACTTT
TRBJ2-7 NA TRBV7-2 NA CASSLAQRPLISNEQYF TGTGCCAGCAGCTTAGCACAAAGACCCCTTATATCCAACGAGCAGTACTTC
TRBJ2-7 NA TRBV5-1 NA CASSPIGGRLGEQYF TGCGCCAGCAGCCCGATCGGGGGGCGCTTGGGTGAGCAGTACTTC
TRBJ1-4 NA TRBV5-1 NA CASSTGGTNEKLFF TGCGCCAGCAGCACGGGTGGGACTAATGAAAAACTGTTTTTT
TRBJ1-2 NA TRBV5-4 NA CASSLGLGYTF TGTGCCAGCAGCTTAGGACTCGGCTACACCTTC
TRBJ2-2 NA TRBV19 once CASSSPTVNTGELFF TGTGCCAGTAGTTCCCCGACAGTGAACACCGGGGAGCTGTTTTTT
TRBJ1-1 NA TRBV6-1 NA CASSDFGFEAFF TGTGCCAGCAGTGACTTTGGTTTTGAAGCTTTCTTT
TRBJ2-2 TRBD1 TRBV19 NA CASTSTGGANTGELFF TGTGCCAGTACTTCAACAGGGGGCGCGAACACCGGGGAGCTGTTTTTT
TRBJ1-1 NA TRBV10-3 NA CAISESGSMNTEAFF TGTGCCATCAGTGAGTCAGGGTCTATGAACACTGAAGCTTTCTTT
TRBJ2-1 NA TRBV7-2 NA CASRLVGGEQFF TGTGCCAGCAGACTAGTGGGGGGTGAGCAGTTCTTC
TRBJ1-2 NA TRBV6-5 few CASSFDSKANYGYTF TGTGCCAGCAGTTTTGACAGCAAAGCTAACTATGGCTACACCTTC
TRBJ2-7 TRBD1 TRBV7-3 few CASSIRQGSLQYF TGTGCCAGCAGCATACGACAGGGGTCCTTGCAGTACTTC
TRBJ2-1 TRBD1 TRBV7-2 NA CASSLFRRGTAYNEQFF TGTGCCAGCAGCTTATTTCGCAGGGGGACAGCCTACAATGAGCAGTTCTTC
TRBJ2-2 NA TRBV28 NA CASSLSGPGELFF TGTGCCAGCAGTTTATCGGGGCCCGGGGAGCTGTTTTTT
TRBJ1-2 NA TRBV7-2 once CASSNGRGYTF TGTGCCAGCAGCAACGGACGGGGCTACACCTTC
TRBJ1-2 TRBD1 TRBV6-2/TRBV6-3 NA CASSPRTGPKGYTF TGTGCCAGCAGTCCGCGGACAGGGCCGAAGGGCTACACCTTC
TRBJ1-5 NA TRBV28 few CASSFSEYSNQPQHF TGTGCCAGCAGTTTCAGCGAGTATAGCAATCAGCCCCAGCATTTT
TRBJ1-2 NA TRBV6-5 few CASSYEGLEGYTF TGTGCCAGCAGTTACGAAGGGCTGGAAGGCTACACCTTC
TRBJ2-7 TRBD2 TRBV20-1 NA CSAKALLAGPYEQYF TGCAGTGCGAAAGCTCTGTTAGCGGGACCCTACGAGCAGTACTTC
TRBJ2-1 TRBD2 TRBV19 NA CASSIRGLADPNEQFF TGTGCCAGTAGTATTAGGGGACTAGCGGACCCCAATGAGCAGTTCTTC
TRBJ2-5 NA TRBV20-1 few CSARDPGLPKETQYF TGCAGTGCTAGGGACCCGGGTCTACCTAAGGAGACCCAGTACTTC
TRBJ1-1 NA TRBV6-5 NA CASSFLDKTEAFF TGTGCCAGCAGTTTTCTGGACAAAACTGAAGCTTTCTTT
TRBJ1-2 TRBD1 TRBV6-1 NA CASSRQGAHGYTF TGTGCCAGCAGCCGACAGGGGGCCCATGGCTACACCTTC
TRBJ1-2 NA TRBV12-3/TRBV12-4 NA CASSPIAGFRGYTF TGTGCCAGCAGCCCTATCGCAGGGTTCCGGGGCTACACCTTC
TRBJ1-5 TRBD1 TRBV4-2 NA CASSQGQGGQPQHF TGTGCCAGCAGCCAGGGACAGGGGGGTCAGCCCCAGCATTTT